The rows below give T cell receptor beta chains drawn from one sample of a study of persistence of HIV-infected CD4 T cells. Clones were sequenced by immunoSEQ multiplex PCR, and TCRdb holds only the in-frame ones, with some missing. This table holds 35,000 or so clones, 85% found once. Their target antigens are unknown. The specimen was cultured CD4+ T cells from PBMCs, collected from a patient who received antiretroviral therapy. These receptors all stem from an adult with HIV. The donor label of this sample is uncertain. Each CDR3 is given with its conserved first and last residue. Fields, in order: clone size, D gene, J gene, V gene, CDR3 DNA, CDR3 protein. The D gene is left open where the match is weak. Rows give clone size only sometimes, using once, few, many, or a class for an expanded clone.

size: .
D: TRBD1
J: TRBJ1-4
V: TRBV28
DNA: TGTGCCAGCAGACTGGCGAATAGGGGGCATGAAAAACTGTTTTTT
CDR3: CASRLANRGHEKLFF

size: .
D: TRBD1
J: TRBJ2-6
V: TRBV7-8
DNA: TGTGCCAGCAGCTTACGGGCAGGGGGCGCCCTCTCTGGGGCCAACGTCCTGACTTTC
CDR3: CASSLRAGGALSGANVLTF

size: .
D: .
J: TRBJ2-7
V: TRBV28
DNA: TGTGCCAGCAGTTTACCGGACCTCTACGAGCAGTACTTC
CDR3: CASSLPDLYEQYF

size: .
D: TRBD1
J: TRBJ1-3
V: TRBV7-8
DNA: TGTGCCAGCCGCGGCGGGACAGGGGTCGACACCATATATTTT
CDR3: CASRGGTGVDTIYF

size: .
D: TRBD2
J: TRBJ2-7
V: TRBV4-1
DNA: TGCGCCAGCAGCCACCCCCTGGGGACTAGCGTGACCTACGAGCAGTACTTC
CDR3: CASSHPLGTSVTYEQYF

size: .
D: .
J: TRBJ2-1
V: TRBV7-2
DNA: TGTGCCAGCAGCAAGATTTGGGACTTTGGGCAGTTCTTC
CDR3: CASSKIWDFGQFF

size: .
D: .
J: TRBJ2-2
V: TRBV11-3
DNA: TGTGCCAGCAGCGGGGGGAACACCGGGGAGCTGTTTTTT
CDR3: CASSGGNTGELFF

size: .
D: .
J: TRBJ2-4
V: TRBV25-1
DNA: TGTGCCAGCAGTGAATCGACTGACAGAAGATTAGCCAAAAACATTCAGTACTTC
CDR3: CASSESTDRRLAKNIQYF

size: .
D: TRBD2
J: TRBJ2-7
V: TRBV6-5
DNA: TGTGCCAGCAGTTACGGTGGGAGGGCCTACGAGCAGTACTTC
CDR3: CASSYGGRAYEQYF

size: .
D: .
J: TRBJ1-5
V: TRBV6-5
DNA: TGTGCCAGCAGTCGGGACTTTAGCAATCAGCCCCAGCATTTT
CDR3: CASSRDFSNQPQHF

size: .
D: .
J: TRBJ2-3
V: TRBV2
DNA: TGTGCCAGCACCGGGAGATCGGGTGGGCCCACGGATACGCAGTATTTT
CDR3: CASTGRSGGPTDTQYF

size: .
D: .
J: TRBJ2-7
V: TRBV5-1
DNA: TGCGCCAGCAGCCCCCAGGGGTACGAGCAGTACTTC
CDR3: CASSPQGYEQYF

size: .
D: TRBD1
J: TRBJ2-4
V: TRBV10-2
DNA: TGCGCCAGCAGCCGAGGGACAGGGGGGTCAGACATTCAGTACTTC
CDR3: CASSRGTGGSDIQYF

size: .
D: TRBD2
J: TRBJ2-3
V: TRBV27
DNA: TGTGCCAGCAGTTCGACTAGCGGGGGTTTCACAGATACGCAGTATTTT
CDR3: CASSSTSGGFTDTQYF

size: .
D: .
J: TRBJ2-7
V: TRBV2
DNA: TGTGCCAGCAGTGAGGTCGAGCAGTACTTC
CDR3: CASSEVEQYF

size: .
D: .
J: TRBJ2-3
V: TRBV7-7
DNA: TGTGCCAGCAGCTTAAGGGGGACTGGAAATACGCAGTATTTT
CDR3: CASSLRGTGNTQYF

size: once
D: .
J: TRBJ2-1
V: TRBV5-1
DNA: TGCGCCAGCAGCTTGGAAGACCCCCCTCACAATGAGCAGTTCTTC
CDR3: CASSLEDPPHNEQFF

size: .
D: TRBD2
J: TRBJ2-2
V: TRBV2
DNA: TGTGCCAGCAGGACCCAGACTAGCGGGGGGGCCCCGAACACCGGGGAGCTGTTTTTT
CDR3: CASRTQTSGGAPNTGELFF

size: .
D: TRBD1
J: TRBJ2-3
V: TRBV5-1
DNA: TGCGCCAGCAGCTTGGGTACACAGGGGGCGACAGATACGCAGTATTTT
CDR3: CASSLGTQGATDTQYF

size: few
D: .
J: TRBJ1-5
V: TRBV2
DNA: TGTGCCAGCAGTGAAGCGACCGTCAATCAGCCCCAGCATTTT
CDR3: CASSEATVNQPQHF

size: .
D: .
J: TRBJ1-4
V: TRBV9
DNA: TGTGCCAGCAGCGTAGATCACGGCGCAACTAATGAAAAACTGTTTTTT
CDR3: CASSVDHGATNEKLFF

size: few
D: .
J: TRBJ1-3
V: TRBV18
DNA: TGTGCCAGCTCATACAACCCAGGGGAGGCTGGAAACACCATATATTTT
CDR3: CASSYNPGEAGNTIYF

size: .
D: .
J: TRBJ2-2
V: TRBV7-9
DNA: TGTGCCAGCAGCTTAGCGTCATCTATCAGTAGTGAGCTGTTTTTT
CDR3: CASSLASSISSELFF

size: .
D: .
J: TRBJ1-1
V: TRBV10-2
DNA: TGCGCCAGCAGTGACGGGGGGTTGAAGGGGTACACTGAAGCTTTCTTT
CDR3: CASSDGGLKGYTEAFF

size: .
D: .
J: TRBJ1-4
V: TRBV5-1
DNA: TGCGCCAGCAGCCCGATCGGACAGCCTAATGAAAAACTGTTTTTT
CDR3: CASSPIGQPNEKLFF

size: .
D: .
J: TRBJ1-2
V: TRBV19
DNA: TGTGCCAGTAGTATAGACGGGACAAACTATGGCTACACCTTC
CDR3: CASSIDGTNYGYTF

size: .
D: .
J: TRBJ2-1
V: TRBV27
DNA: TGTGCCAGCAGTTTAATGGGGGGCCCCTCCTACAATGAGCAGTTCTTC
CDR3: CASSLMGGPSYNEQFF

size: .
D: .
J: TRBJ2-2
V: TRBV18
DNA: TGTGCCAGCTCACGGACGGACACCGGGGAGCTGTTTTTT
CDR3: CASSRTDTGELFF

size: .
D: .
J: TRBJ1-4
V: TRBV19
DNA: TGTGCCAGTAGTTGGGGGAATAATGAAAAACTGTTTTTT
CDR3: CASSWGNNEKLFF

size: .
D: .
J: TRBJ2-7
V: TRBV24-1
DNA: TGTGCCACCAGTGACAGCGGTTCCTACGAGCAGTACTTC
CDR3: CATSDSGSYEQYF

size: .
D: .
J: TRBJ2-1
V: TRBV4-1
DNA: TGCGCCAGCAGCCCATACCTGACGGGACAACTCTCCTACAATGAGCAGTTCTTC
CDR3: CASSPYLTGQLSYNEQFF

size: .
D: .
J: TRBJ2-4
V: TRBV6-5
DNA: TGTGCCAGCAGTTCAGACTCGTTCATTCAGTACTTC
CDR3: CASSSDSFIQYF

size: .
D: .
J: TRBJ1-5
V: TRBV6-6
DNA: TGTGCCAGCAGTTACGAGGGAGACGGCAATCAGCCCCAGCATTTT
CDR3: CASSYEGDGNQPQHF